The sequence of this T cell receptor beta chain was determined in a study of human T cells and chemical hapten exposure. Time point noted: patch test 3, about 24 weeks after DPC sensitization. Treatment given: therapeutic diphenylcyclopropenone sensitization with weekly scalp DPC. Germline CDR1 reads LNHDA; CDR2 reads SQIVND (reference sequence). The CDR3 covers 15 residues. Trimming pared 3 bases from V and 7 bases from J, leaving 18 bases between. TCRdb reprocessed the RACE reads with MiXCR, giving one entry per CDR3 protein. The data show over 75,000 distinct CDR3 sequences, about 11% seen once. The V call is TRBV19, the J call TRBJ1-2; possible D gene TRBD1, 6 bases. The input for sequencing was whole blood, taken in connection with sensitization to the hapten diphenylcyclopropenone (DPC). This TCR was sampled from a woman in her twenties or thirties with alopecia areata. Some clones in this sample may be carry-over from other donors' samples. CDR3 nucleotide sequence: TGTGCCAGTAGTATTTCGGGACACCCGGGCGGTGGCTACACCTTC. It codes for CASSISGHPGGGYTF.